This T cell receptor beta chain originates from a study of T cell responses to AZD1222 COVID-19 vaccine. Overall study findings and caveats: Vaccine-associated CD4 TCRs ranged over spike, dominating at 160-218 and 743-854. Clonal diversity was possibly underestimated, and white British individuals and females predominated among donors. At baseline, seropositivity was found in only 6 or 7 AZD1222 recipients.

Germline V CDR1 and CDR2: SGHRS, YFSETQ. The V and J ends lost 0 bases and 0 bases respectively, with 9 bases between them. The CDR3 has 15 amino acids. Turning to this clone: No antigen is known for it.

Clones were sequenced by immunoSEQ multiplex PCR, and TCRdb holds only the in-frame ones, with some missing. The sample lists around 150,000 clones, about 90% occurring once. J is TRBJ1-2 and V is TRBV5-1; D is unresolved. The material was peripheral blood, obtained 28 days after the second AZD1222 dose. This clonotype was sampled from an adult who received the AZD1222 COVID-19 vaccine. CDR3 loop: CASSLEPGPNYGYTF. CDR3 bases: TGCGCCAGCAGCTTGGAACCTGGCCCTAACTATGGCTACACCTTC. The full variable domain, in which reference TRBV5-1 and TRBJ1-2 provide the parts outside the CDR3, is KAGVTQTPRYLIKTRGQQVTLSCSPISGHRSVSWYQQTPGQGLQFLFEYFSETQRNKGNFPGRFSGRQFSNSRSEMNVSTLELGDSALYLCASSLEPGPNYGYTFGSGTRLTVV.